A single sample gave rise to the 23 T cell receptor beta chains below, sequenced in a study of OX40 agonist ivuxolimab in advanced cancers. TCRdb keeps only in-frame clones here, not all; method: immunoSEQ multiplex PCR. In the table there are about 91,000 clones, 65% to 90% of which are singletons. The sequencing here drew on CD4+ or CD8+ T cells sorted from blood, taken in a trial of the OX40 agonist ivuxolimab. Receptors were obtained from an adult with an advanced solid tumor such as melanoma, head and neck, liver or kidney cancer.

Here the CDR3 DNA reads TGTGCCATCAGCAGGGACCTCCAGGGTACTGAAGCTTTCTTT. This codes for CAISRDLQGTEAFF. The chain has TRBV10-3 and TRBJ1-1, with D perhaps TRBD1 (5 bases). The CDR3 length is 14 residues. The germline CDR1 and CDR2 sequences are ENHRY and SYGVKD. V was cut by 6 bases and J by 5 bases, with 16 bases left in between.

The V and J genes are TRBV18 and TRBJ1-1; D is ambiguous. Trimming took 3 bases from V and 2 from J, leaving 13 bases between them. Germline CDR1 KGHSH, CDR2 LQKENI. The CDR3 length is 15 residues. CDR3 loop: CASSPRVVQNTEAFF. As DNA, the CDR3 is TGTGCCAGCTCACCCCGAGTAGTACAAAACACTGAAGCTTTCTTT. The full variable domain, rest sourced from reference TRBV18 and TRBJ1-1, is NAGVMQNPRHLVRRRGQEARLRCSPMKGHSHVYWYRQLPEEGLKFMVYLQKENIIDESGMPKERFSAEFPKEGPSILRIQQVVRGDSAAYFCASSPRVVQNTEAFFGQGTRLTVV.

This chain connects TRBV29-1 to TRBJ1-4; tentatively, D is TRBD1 (5 bases). The CDR3 totals 12 residues. The germline CDR1 and CDR2 sequences are SQVTM and ANQGSEA. The germline V and J ends were trimmed by 4 bases and 5 bases, with 8 bases remaining between them. Here the CDR3 DNA reads TGCAGCGTTGGGGCAGGGAATGAAAAACTGTTTTTT. Translating gives CSVGAGNEKLFF.

The CDR3: CASSPPGAGRPYGYTF. CDR3 sequence (DNA): TGTGCCAGCAGTCCCCCTGGGGCAGGGCGGCCCTATGGCTACACCTTC. The V and J genes are TRBV28 and TRBJ1-2, with D possibly matching TRBD1 (5 bases). Germline V gives CDR1 MDHEN, CDR2 SYDVKM. V lost 5 bases, J lost 4 bases, and 20 bases lay in between. The length of the CDR3 is 16 residues.

CDR3 sequence (DNA): TGCAGCGTTGGACAGGGGGCTGGCACTGAAGCTTTCTTT. This sequence encodes CSVGQGAGTEAFF. The chain combines TRBV29-1 with TRBJ1-1, with 10 bases that match TRBD1. In germline, CDR1 is SQVTM, CDR2 ANQGSEA. This CDR3 contains 13 residues. The trim removed 4 bases at V and 4 bases at J, leaving 3 bases unmatched.

The J gene is TRBJ2-1, the V gene TRBV18; D might be TRBD2 (6 bases). The ends were cut back, 0 bases at V and 6 bases at J, with 15 bases in the middle. CDR1 and CDR2 from the germline V gene are KGHSH and LQKENI. This CDR3 is built from 16 residues. The CDR3 is CASSPPSTAGFNEQFF. CDR3 coding DNA: TGTGCCAGCTCACCACCATCTACCGCGGGATTCAATGAGCAGTTCTTC.

This clone was counted once. The chain joins TRBV10-2 to TRBJ1-5, with 8 bases lining up with TRBD1. This CDR3 comprises 13 residues. The J segment lost 9 bases and the V segment lost 9 bases, leaving 10 bases of the junction unmatched. CDR1 is WSHSY, CDR2 SAAADI, per germline. For the CDR3, the DNA is TGCGCCAGTCGGCCGACAGGGGAAGGGCCCCAGCATTTT. The encoded protein is CASRPTGEGPQHF.

V usage is TRBV2 and J usage is TRBJ2-7; 12 bases fit TRBD1. This CDR3 comprises 15 residues. Trimming cost V 6 bases and J 6 bases; bases outside gene matches: 9. In germline, CDR1 is SNHLY, CDR2 FYNNEI. The CDR3 loop reads CASRAPGQGAIEQYF. In DNA form, the CDR3 reads TGTGCCAGCAGAGCCCCGGGACAGGGGGCAATCGAGCAGTACTTC. The whole variable domain, filled in from reference TRBV2 and TRBJ2-7, reads EPEVTQTPSHQVTQMGQEVILRCVPISNHLYFYWYRQILGQKVEFLVSFYNNEISEKSEIFDDQFSVERPDGSNFTLKIRSTKLEDSAMYFCASRAPGQGAIEQYFGPGTRLTVT.

This clone turned up a few times. The V and J genes are TRBV5-1 and TRBJ1-2; D gene ambiguous. Trimming pared 0 bases from V and 4 bases from J, leaving 10 bases between. CDR3 length equals 14 residues. The germline CDR1 and CDR2 sequences are SGHRS and YFSETQ. CDR3 in DNA: TGCGCCAGCAGCTTGGTTCAGGAGGGCTATGGCTACACCTTC. Protein: CASSLVQEGYGYTF.

The chain joins TRBV27 to TRBJ2-1; 12 positions agree with TRBD1. This CDR3 has 16 residues. The ends lost 3 bases at V and 6 bases at J; junction bases unmatched: 6. Germline V lookup: CDR1 MNHEY, CDR2 SMNVEV (reference sequence). The CDR3 bases are TGTGCCAGCAGTTTGGGACAGGGGGCCTTCGGCAATGAGCAGTTCTTC. Encoded protein: CASSLGQGAFGNEQFF.

CDR3 in DNA: TGTGCCATCCGGGACTCGCCTAATGAGCAGTTCTTC. This codes for CAIRDSPNEQFF. The chain has TRBV10-3 and TRBJ2-1; perhaps TRBD2 as D (6 bases). The V gene's germline CDR1 is ENHRY and CDR2 SYGVKD. There are 12 residues in the CDR3. V was trimmed by 8 bases and J by 7 bases, leaving 12 bases between them.

The chain couples TRBV21-1 to TRBJ2-2. TRBV21-1 is a listed pseudogene. This CDR3 region has 17 residues. The CDR3 DNA reads TGTGCCAGCAGCAAAGCTCTGGGAACTACGAACACCGGGGAGCTGTTTTTT. It codes for CASSKALGTTNTGELFF.

This rearrangement joins TRBV28 to TRBJ2-7, with 11 bases identical to TRBD2. The germline gives CDR1 MDHEN, CDR2 SYDVKM. V gave up 5 bases and J gave up 5 bases; unmatched junction bases: 5. The CDR3 runs 14 residues. CDR3 sequence reads: CASSKLAGVHEQYF. CDR3 DNA: TGTGCCAGCAGTAAACTAGCGGGAGTACACGAGCAGTACTTC.

The chain carries TRBV5-1 and TRBJ2-1; no clear D gene. CDR3 size: 14 residues. The germline gives CDR1 SGHRS, CDR2 YFSETQ. Trimming removed 4 bases at V and 6 bases at J, with 14 bases between. The CDR3 coding sequence is TGCGCCAGCAGCACAGACACTCTGACCAATGAGCAGTTCTTC. Its protein is CASSTDTLTNEQFF.

The chain has TRBV6-1 and TRBJ1-5; possible D gene TRBD1, 5 bases. The CDR3 runs to 15 residues. V lost 7 bases and J lost 6, with 19 bases in between. Per the germline V gene, CDR1 is MNHNS and CDR2 is SASEGT. The CDR3 nucleotides read TGTGCCAGCACCGACGGGGGGACTTATCTTCAGCCCCAGCATTTT. Translation gives CASTDGGTYLQPQHF.

The chain couples TRBV7-3 to TRBJ2-1, with a tentative D call TRBD2 (5 bases). The CDR3 covers 15 residues. Germline V lookup: CDR1 SGHTA, CDR2 FQGTGA. Between the trimmed V and J ends, which lost 1 base and 4 bases, there was a span of 11 bases. The CDR3: CASSLSDGKYNEQFF. The CDR3 DNA reads TGTGCCAGCAGCTTAAGTGACGGGAAGTACAATGAGCAGTTCTTC.

The chain is built from TRBV18 and TRBJ2-1; perhaps D is TRBD1 or TRBD2 (5 bases each). Germline V gene sequence: CDR1 KGHSH, CDR2 LQKENI. The CDR3 spans 14 residues. Trimming took 8 bases from V and 6 from J, leaving 17 bases between them. CDR3 protein: CASAPGTTLNEQFF. In nucleotides, the CDR3 is TGTGCCAGCGCCCCCGGGACCACCCTCAATGAGCAGTTCTTC. Combining the CDR3 with reference TRBV18 and TRBJ2-1 gives the whole variable domain NAGVMQNPRHLVRRRGQEARLRCSPMKGHSHVYWYRQLPEEGLKFMVYLQKENIIDESGMPKERFSAEFPKEGPSILRIQQVVRGDSAAYFCASAPGTTLNEQFFGPGTRLTVL.

This clone has more than one count but fewer than ten. V gene TRBV5-1 combines with J gene TRBJ1-3; a weak D match, TRBD1 (6 bases). With 3 bases removed from V and 3 bases from J, the gap between germline ends came to 13 bases. Germline V gene lookup returns CDR1 SGHRS and CDR2 YFSETQ. The CDR3 is made up of 15 amino acids. The CDR3: CASSSRGGDGNTIYF. The CDR3 DNA reads TGCGCCAGCAGCTCCAGGGGCGGGGATGGAAACACCATATATTTT.

The J gene is TRBJ1-1, the V gene TRBV27; TRBD1 might be the D (5 bases). The CDR3 is made up of 16 amino acids. V was clipped by 6 bases and J by 4 bases, with 21 bases between them. The germline CDR1 and CDR2 sequences are MNHEY and SMNVEV (reference sequence). CDR3 in amino acids: CASRLHRGNGGTEAFF. As DNA, the CDR3 is TGTGCCAGCAGACTTCACCGGGGCAACGGGGGCACTGAAGCTTTCTTT.

The genes are TRBV15 and TRBJ2-5; D remains ambiguous. The V and J ends lost 2 bases and 0 bases respectively, with 1 base between them. The CDR3 totals 12 residues. Per the germline V gene, CDR1 is LNHNV and CDR2 is YYDKDF (reference sequence). For the CDR3, the DNA is TGTGCCACCAGCAGAAACCAAGAGACCCAGTACTTC. Its protein is CATSRNQETQYF.

The chain employs TRBV9 and TRBJ2-3; no clear D gene. V was pared by 0 bases and J by 2 bases, with 13 bases between. CDR3 length equals 16 residues. Germline V gene data show CDR1 as SGDLS and CDR2 as YYNGEE. The CDR3 nucleotides read TGTGCCAGCAGCGTAGGGGCCAGCATTTACACAGATACGCAGTATTTT. This translates into CASSVGASIYTDTQYF.

This chain uses TRBV9 with TRBJ2-3; 10 bases align to TRBD2. The CDR3 runs to 16 residues. Germline CDR1 SGDLS, CDR2 YYNGEE. Germline trimming cut 4 bases from V and 4 bases from J; bases unmatched to any gene: 9. In nucleotides, the CDR3 is TGTGCCAGCAGCCCTACGACTAGCGGGTCCCCAGATACGCAGTATTTT. Translating it yields CASSPTTSGSPDTQYF.

The V call is TRBV20-1, the J call TRBJ1-2; 7 positions match TRBD1. This CDR3 comprises 11 residues. Germline V CDR1 and CDR2: DFQATT, SNEGSKA (reference sequence). The junction had 6 bases not matched to a gene; V was cut back by 4 bases and J by 10 bases. The CDR3 DNA is TGCAGTGCTAAAAGACAGGGCCACTACACCTTC. Its translation: CSAKRQGHYTF.